These 18 T cell receptor beta chains share one sample of origin, sequenced in a study of CXCR3-negative and CXCR3-positive naive CD8 T cells (dated by TCRdb to the late 2010s). The paper's findings and limits, for the study overall: Compared with CXCR3-negative naive cells, CXCR3-positive naive cells had TRB CDR3s with higher hydrophobicity (lower Kidera factor 4), lower energy, and higher strength and volume indices.

Sequencing relied on a NextSeq 550. The Human TCR Profiling Kit (MiLaboratory) was used to prepare UMI-labeled 5' RACE TRB cDNA libraries. The reads were reprocessed in TCRdb, with one entry per CDR3 protein sequence and no accompanying DNA. The record for this sample contains fewer than 10,000 distinct CDR3 sequences. The ten largest clones capture roughly 2% of the sample. No antigen is known for these receptors. The sample comprised naive CXCR3+ CD8+ T cells from blood. Interpreted using the paper, the cell subset or site label stands for: CD45RO-CCR7+CD27+CD95- naive CD8+ T cells expressing CXCR3 (TNR3+). The source is a human donor in good health. Some clones in this sample may be carry-over from other donors' samples.

This clonotype is identified as medium-sized (0.01 to 0.1%) from frequency. The chain is built from TRBV21-1 and TRBJ2-7. TRBV21-1 is tagged as a pseudogene. CDR3 size: 14 residues. Here the CDR3 reads CASSKDRRGNEQYF.

This sequence joins TRBV20-1 and TRBJ2-2; TCRdb returns TRBD2, unconfirmable since there is no DNA. CDR3 length equals 14 residues. Germline V lookup: CDR1 DFQATT, CDR2 SNEGSKA (reference sequence). This chain's CDR3 is CSARGLVGTGELFF.

In terms of frequency, this clonotype is medium-sized (0.01 to 0.1%). The chain employs TRBV20-1 and TRBJ2-1; the D call of TRBD1 rests on TCRdb alone, since no DNA is present to check it. CDR3 length: 13 amino acids. Germline lookup yields CDR1 DFQATT and CDR2 SNEGSKA (reference sequence). The CDR3 region is CSAWRRTYNEQFF.

According to its frequency, this clonotype is medium-sized. This chain connects TRBV29-1 to TRBJ1-1; TCRdb's D call of TRBD1 is untestable without DNA. The length of the CDR3 is 12 residues. CDR1 is SQVTM, CDR2 ANQGSEA, per germline. CDR3 residues: CSVVGQNTEAFF.

This chain connects TRBV6-1 to TRBJ2-1; checking the TCRdb D call of TRBD1 is not possible without DNA. Germline CDR1 reads MNHNS; CDR2 reads SASEGT. This CDR3 is 14 amino acids long. CDR3 sequence reads: CASRTGTGYNEQFF.

This clonotype registers medium-sized by frequency. The J gene is TRBJ2-3, the V gene TRBV29-1; the D gene TCRdb calls, TRBD1, cannot be checked with no DNA. The CDR3 contains 13 residues. Germline CDR1 is SQVTM and CDR2 is ANQGSEA. The chain's CDR3 is CSVEQGEGDTQYF.

This clonotype is classed as medium-sized by frequency. The chain couples TRBV7-2 to TRBJ2-7; TCRdb indicates TRBD1, and absent DNA this call remains unverified. Germline CDR1 SGHTA, CDR2 FQGNSA. The CDR3 is 13 amino acids. CDR3 sequence: CASSPADSYEQYF. Together with reference TRBV7-2 and TRBJ2-7, the CDR3 gives the full variable domain: GAGVSQSPSNKVTEKGKDVELRCDPISGHTALYWYRQSLGQGLEFLIYFQGNSAPDKSGLPSDRFSAERTGGSVSTLTIQRTQQEDSAVYLCASSPADSYEQYFGPGTRLTVT.

Here the CDR3 reads CSAKPGGYEQYF. The rearrangement joins TRBV20-1 to TRBJ2-7; the TCRdb call, TRBD1, lacks DNA for checking. CDR1 DFQATT and CDR2 SNEGSKA come from the germline V gene (reference sequence). The CDR3 contains 12 residues.

The J gene is TRBJ2-7, the V gene TRBV29-1; the TRBD1 assignment by TCRdb is unverifiable without DNA. The CDR3 covers 14 residues. Germline CDR1 and CDR2: SQVTM and ANQGSEA. CDR3 amino acids: CSVENGQGSYEQYF.

This clonotype is medium-sized by frequency. The chain recombines TRBV20-1 with TRBJ2-7. This CDR3 has 11 residues. Looked up from germline, CDR1 is DFQATT and CDR2 is SNEGSKA (reference sequence). This chain's CDR3 is CSASFSYEQYF.

V gene TRBV29-1 combines with J gene TRBJ1-2; TCRdb reports TRBD1, a call that lacks DNA to check it against. The CDR3 contains 13 residues. Germline loops: CDR1 SQVTM, CDR2 ANQGSEA. CDR3 loop: CSVGLAGNYGYTF.

The chain recombines TRBV27 with TRBJ2-1; the D call from TCRdb, TRBD2, cannot be confirmed without DNA. CDR3 size: 14 residues. In germline, CDR1 is MNHEY, CDR2 SMNVEV (reference sequence). The CDR3 region is CASRLAGDHNEQFF.

The chain uses TRBV15 and TRBJ1-4; lacking DNA, the TRBD1 call made by TCRdb goes unchecked. From germline, CDR1 is LNHNV and CDR2 YYDKDF (reference sequence). This CDR3 spans 15 amino acids. CDR3 residues: CATSRTGGSNEKLFF.

The chain is built from TRBV9 and TRBJ2-1. This CDR3 is built from 11 residues. Looked up from germline, CDR1 is SGDLS and CDR2 is YYNGEE. CDR3 protein: CASSVDNEQFF.

The rearrangement links TRBV7-9 to TRBJ1-1; as DNA is missing, the TRBD1 call by TCRdb cannot be tested. CDR3 length: 15 amino acids. CDR1 is SEHNR and CDR2 is FQNEAQ in the germline V gene (reference sequence). The CDR3 sequence is CASSLGPGRGTEAFF.

This clonotype is called medium-sized based on its frequency. The chain carries TRBV20-1 and TRBJ2-1; with no DNA, the TCRdb D assignment of TRBD2 cannot be verified. Per germline, CDR1 DFQATT and CDR2 SNEGSKA (reference sequence). This CDR3 has 19 amino acids. CDR3 protein: CSARLGGLAGGASIAQQFF.

By frequency, this clonotype is medium-sized. The chain is built from TRBV2 and TRBJ2-7; as DNA is missing, the TRBD2 call by TCRdb cannot be tested. The CDR3 runs to 17 residues. The germline V gene has CDR1 SNHLY and CDR2 FYNNEI. The CDR3: CASRPLLVASGIGEQYF.

The V and J genes are TRBV29-1 and TRBJ2-7; lacking DNA, the TRBD1 call made by TCRdb goes unchecked. Germline CDR1 and CDR2: SQVTM and ANQGSEA. The CDR3 runs 14 residues. CDR3 protein: CSVDTGTTTYEQYF.